This passage covers 17 T cell receptor beta chains from one sample sequenced in a study of T cell responses to AZD1222 COVID-19 vaccine. The method was immunoSEQ multiplex PCR; TCRdb's version includes in-frame clones alone and lacks a portion of them. The sample has about 48,000 clones, approximately 86% seen once. Specimen: peripheral blood, collected 28 days after the second AZD1222 dose. These receptors all come from an adult who received the AZD1222 COVID-19 vaccine.

V and J are TRBV10-3 and TRBJ2-2; 7 bases agree with TRBD1. There are 16 residues in the CDR3. Germline CDR1 reads ENHRY; CDR2 reads SYGVKD. Unmatched junction bases numbered 12, after V lost 10 bases and J lost 1 base. CDR3 protein: CATRTTGALNTGELFF. The CDR3 nucleotides read TGTGCCACCCGAACTACAGGGGCCCTGAACACCGGGGAGCTGTTTTTT.

The chain carries TRBV24-1 and TRBJ2-7; TRBD1 matches at 8 bases. J lost 3 bases, V lost 10 bases, and 4 bases had no gene match. CDR1 is KGHDR and CDR2 is SFDVKD in the germline V gene. This CDR3 region has 12 residues. This CDR3 is CATGDRGYEQYF. CDR3 nucleotides: TGTGCCACGGGAGACAGGGGCTACGAGCAGTACTTC.

The rearrangement joins TRBV9 to TRBJ2-2, with TRBD1 matching over 8 bases. Germline V gene sequence: CDR1 SGDLS, CDR2 YYNGEE. The junction had 2 bases not matched to a gene; V was cut back by 4 bases and J by 0 bases. CDR3 length: 15 residues. The CDR3 sequence: CASSKQGANTGELFF. In nucleotides, the CDR3 is TGTGCCAGCAGCAAACAGGGGGCGAACACCGGGGAGCTGTTTTTT. Full variable domain (rest looked up from reference TRBV9 and TRBJ2-2): DSGVTQTPKHLITATGQRVTLRCSPRSGDLSVYWYQQSLDQGLQFLIQYYNGEERAKGNILERFSAQQFPDLHSELNLSSLELGDSALYFCASSKQGANTGELFFGEGSRLTVL.

This chain joins TRBV4-1 and TRBJ1-3; D is perhaps TRBD1 (5 bases). Trimming left V 6 bases short and J 9 bases short, with 18 bases between. The germline gives CDR1 MGHRA, CDR2 YSYEKL. This CDR3 spans 14 amino acids. CDR3 coding DNA: TGCGCCAGCAGTCAACTGAGGGGAGGGAGCACCATATATTTT. It codes for CASSQLRGGSTIYF.

This chain links TRBV9 with TRBJ2-7; D tentatively fits TRBD1 or TRBD2 (6 bases each). V lost 0 bases and J lost 0, with 10 bases in between. The germline V gene encodes CDR1 SGDLS and CDR2 YYNGEE. The CDR3 has 15 residues. CDR3 region: CASSVEGGISYEQYF. The CDR3 DNA sequence: TGTGCCAGCAGCGTAGAAGGGGGGATCTCCTACGAGCAGTACTTC. The whole variable domain, remainder taken from reference TRBV9 and TRBJ2-7, is DSGVTQTPKHLITATGQRVTLRCSPRSGDLSVYWYQQSLDQGLQFLIQYYNGEERAKGNILERFSAQQFPDLHSELNLSSLELGDSALYFCASSVEGGISYEQYFGPGTRLTVT.

The chain combines TRBV6-5 with TRBJ2-7; unclear D gene. V was trimmed by 8 bases and J by 2 bases, leaving 10 bases between them. This CDR3 comprises 12 residues. The germline V gene encodes CDR1 MNHEY and CDR2 SVGAGI. The CDR3 nucleotides are TGTGCCAGCTCCGACCTTACCTACGAGCAGTACTTC. This codes for CASSDLTYEQYF.

The CDR3 here is CASSPSRGMNTGELFF. The CDR3 bases are TGTGCCAGCAGCCCCTCTAGGGGGATGAACACCGGGGAGCTGTTTTTT. This chain connects TRBV7-2 to TRBJ2-2; tentative D call: TRBD1 (6 bases). Germline CDR1 and CDR2: SGHTA and FQGNSA. V was trimmed by 5 bases and J by 1 base, leaving 14 bases between them. The CDR3 sequence is 16 residues long.

This clone counts as medium-sized (0.01 to 0.1%). The chain has TRBV4-1 and TRBJ2-7; maybe TRBD2 (5 bases). The germline CDR1 and CDR2 sequences are MGHRA and YSYEKL. This CDR3 comprises 16 residues. Trimming cost V 0 bases and J 2 bases, with 14 bases left between them. The CDR3 DNA reads as TGCGCCAGCAGCCAAGATTCGGGAACAAGGACCTACGAGCAGTACTTC. Translated, it gives CASSQDSGTRTYEQYF.

The J gene is TRBJ2-4, the V gene TRBV18; 8 nucleotides align to TRBD1. This CDR3 contains 15 residues. V lost 5 bases and J lost 6; bases outside the gene matches: 9. Germline CDR1 is KGHSH and CDR2 is LQKENI. The CDR3 is CASSGAGGVSNIQYF. Written as DNA, the CDR3 is TGTGCCAGCTCAGGCGCAGGGGGCGTATCAAACATTCAGTACTTC.

The rearrangement uses TRBV19 and TRBJ1-1; D is possibly TRBD1 (6 bases). This CDR3 is built from 16 residues. Germline V gene sequence: CDR1 LNHDA, CDR2 SQIVND (reference sequence). Trimming shortened V by 3 bases and J by 0 bases, and 14 bases separated the two germline ends. The CDR3 loop reads CASSIRGGGMNTEAFF. The CDR3 coding sequence is TGTGCCAGTAGTATCAGGGGTGGAGGCATGAACACTGAAGCTTTCTTT.

The rearrangement uses TRBV24-1 and TRBJ2-3; D gene uncertain. The CDR3 consists of 16 residues. Germline V lookup: CDR1 KGHDR, CDR2 SFDVKD. Trimming took off 1 base at V and 4 bases at J, with 14 bases between the two ends. In DNA form, the CDR3 reads TGTGCCACCAGTGATTTCTCGCAAGAAAAAGCAGATACGCAGTATTTT. It encodes CATSDFSQEKADTQYF.

The rearrangement joins TRBV7-2 to TRBJ2-5; 7 nucleotides agree with TRBD2. This CDR3 region has 14 residues. Germline assignment: CDR1 SGHTA and CDR2 FQGNSA. With V trimmed by 1 base and J by 5 bases, 4 bases remained unmatched. This CDR3 is CASSLGAGRETQYF. The CDR3 bases are TGTGCCAGCAGCTTAGGAGCGGGAAGGGAGACCCAGTACTTC.

J is TRBJ2-7 and V is TRBV5-4; 7 bases are a match to TRBD2. CDR1 is SGHNT, CDR2 YYREEE, per germline (reference sequence). The CDR3 covers 13 residues. V lost 4 bases, J lost 1 base, and 2 bases stayed unmatched. CDR3 DNA: TGTGCCAGCAGCGCCGGGGGGTCCTACGAGCAGTACTTC. Translated: CASSAGGSYEQYF.

The CDR3: CASSQDLAVAGANVLTF. DNA of the CDR3: TGTGCCAGCAGCCAAGATCTTGCGGTAGCCGGGGCCAACGTCCTGACTTTC. This chain links TRBV4-2 with TRBJ2-6, with D uncertain. The germline V and J ends were trimmed by 0 bases and 4 bases, with 13 bases remaining between them. Germline loops: CDR1 LGHNA, CDR2 YNFKEQ. This CDR3 contains 17 residues.

V is TRBV5-1 and J is TRBJ2-6; D is uncertain. This CDR3 spans 15 amino acids. Germline V gene data show CDR1 as SGHRS and CDR2 as YFSETQ. V lost 0 bases to trimming and J lost 5 bases, with 9 bases between them. The CDR3 region has the DNA TGCGCCAGCAGCTTGGAGCCAGGTCGGGCCAACGTCCTGACTTTC. It encodes CASSLEPGRANVLTF.

This chain joins TRBV29-1 and TRBJ1-5, with D possibly TRBD1 on 5 matching bases. The CDR3 sequence is 12 residues long. Germline CDR1 reads SQVTM; CDR2 reads ANQGSEA. Trimming left V 2 bases short and J 6 bases short, with 8 bases between. The CDR3 is CSVETGGQPQHF. In DNA, the CDR3 is TGCAGCGTTGAAACGGGGGGTCAGCCCCAGCATTTT.

This chain joins TRBV10-3 and TRBJ1-1; TRBD1 might be the D (6 bases). Trimming removed 4 bases at V and 3 bases at J, with 12 bases between. This CDR3 region has 14 residues. Germline loops: CDR1 ENHRY, CDR2 SYGVKD. CDR3 sequence: CAISGAPGDTEAFF. The CDR3 DNA is TGTGCCATCAGTGGTGCCCCAGGGGACACTGAAGCTTTCTTT.